Here is one T cell receptor (beta chain) with its context. No antigen is known for it. As for treatment: approximately 9-day PBMC culture with coronavirus spike peptide pools or control peptides (ViraFEST assay). This specimen belongs to a study of vaccination and CD4 T cells after COVID-19. Study-level background: Convalescent donors: six male, four female; seven Caucasian, two Asian, one multiracial, two Hispanic. Study-wide findings and caveats: Nearly all convalescent vaccine-specific clones, 304 of 307, recognized only SARS-CoV-2 spike.

The Oncomine TCR Beta short-read assay was applied to DNA of cultured CD4+ T cells. Scientists extracted genomic DNA from CD4+ T cells grown in culture. TCRdb re-derived calls from the PCR reads in MiXCR, one entry per CDR3 protein. The sample has some 14,000 distinct CDR3 sequences; under 85% are singletons. The germline CDR1 and CDR2 sequences are PRHDT and FYEKMQ (reference sequence). CDR3 size: 14 residues. With V trimmed by 3 bases and J by 3 bases, 5 bases remained unmatched. This sequence was found in a human donor who had recovered from COVID-19. The rearrangement links TRBV13 to TRBJ2-7; 7 nucleotides align to TRBD2. Sequenced material: CD4+ T cells from blood, cultured in vitro. The CDR3 DNA is TGTGCCAGCAGCTTTTGGGACTACAACTACGAGCAGTACTTC. Translated: CASSFWDYNYEQYF.